One and the same sample provided the 3 T cell receptor beta chains below, sequenced in a study of shared clonotypes between healthy human individuals. The table came from immunoSEQ multiplex PCR; TCRdb's copy has only in-frame clones and leaves some out. The profile shows 1,100,000 or so clones, more than 75% of them singletons. The specimen sequenced was memory CD4+ T cells from PBMCs. Regarding subset: CD45RA-negative fraction. The receptors stem from a man younger than 30 in good health. Some clones in this sample may be carry-over from other donors' samples.

This chain joins TRBV7-9 and TRBJ2-3; D remains ambiguous. The CDR3 extends over 13 amino acids. Per the germline V gene, CDR1 is SEHNR and CDR2 is FQNEAQ (reference sequence). V lost 4 bases and J lost 3, with 8 bases in between. The CDR3 region has the DNA TGTGCCAGCAGCTCCGGGCGAACAGATACGCAGTATTTT. This sequence encodes CASSSGRTDTQYF.

Worth noting for this clone: The junction shows a germline mismatch at one end, possibly a read error. This sample includes further DNA sequences coding for the same CDR3. The chain links TRBV10-3 to TRBJ1-1; D not certain. Germline V gene sequence: CDR1 ENHRY, CDR2 SYGVKD. The CDR3 spans 13 residues. The CDR3 reads CAIRLGANTEAFF. The CDR3 DNA reads as TGTGCCATCAGATTAGGAGCGAACACTGAAGCCTTCTTT.

V is TRBV14 and J is TRBJ2-5, with TRBD2 matching over 14 bases. The germline gives CDR1 SGHDN, CDR2 FVKESK. Germline trimming cut 4 bases from V and 4 bases from J; bases unmatched to any gene: 8. This CDR3 has 17 residues. The CDR3 DNA is TGTGCCAGCAGCCCGACTAGCGGGAGGGCCAGAGGAGAGACCCAGTACTTC. This gives the protein CASSPTSGRARGETQYF.